This TCR beta chain came from a study of tissue T cells after allogeneic stem cell transplantation. TCRdb keeps only in-frame clones here, not all; method: immunoSEQ multiplex PCR. Of about 48,000 clones in the sample, around 69% were seen once. Broader study findings: Motif-based clustering found tissue-specific repertoire signatures shared across patients, though few clones were shared. Tissue-detected TCR repertoire was only partly captured by blood and spleen T cells.

Comment on this clone: Its matching antigen is unknown. These gene names are mouse names. The read terminates 1 residue ahead of where the CDR3 ends, so the germline J gene completes it.

CDR3 size: 13 residues. The germline V gene encodes CDR1 GFQATS and CDR2 STVNSAI. V lost 1 base, J lost 9 bases, and 10 bases lay in between. The receptor was isolated from a pool of C57BL/6 mice in good health. The chain employs TRBV20 and TRBJ1-6; D is ambiguous. TRBJ1-6 is placed among ORFs of uncertain function. Sequencing was done on a sample of sorted cells pooled from one or two spleens. The CDR3 bases that were read are TGTGGTGCTAGGGCGGGAGTTCGTTCGCCCCTCTAC. It translates to CGARAGVRSPLY. The entire CDR3 is CGARAGVRSPLYF.